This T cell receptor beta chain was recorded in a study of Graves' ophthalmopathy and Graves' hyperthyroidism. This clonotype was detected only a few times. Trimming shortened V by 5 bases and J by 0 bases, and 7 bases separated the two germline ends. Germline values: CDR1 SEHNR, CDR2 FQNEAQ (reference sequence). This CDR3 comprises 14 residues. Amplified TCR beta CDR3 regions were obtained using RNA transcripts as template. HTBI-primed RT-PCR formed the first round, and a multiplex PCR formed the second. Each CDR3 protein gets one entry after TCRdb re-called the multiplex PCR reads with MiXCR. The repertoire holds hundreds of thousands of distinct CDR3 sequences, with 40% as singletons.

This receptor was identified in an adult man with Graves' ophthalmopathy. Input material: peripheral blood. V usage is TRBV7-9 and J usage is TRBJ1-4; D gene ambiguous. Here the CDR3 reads CASSAGSTNEKLFF. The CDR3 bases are TGTGCCAGCAGCGCGGGCTCAACTAATGAAAAACTGTTTTTT.